These T cell receptor beta chains were read from a single sample in a study of T cells expressing NK-cell markers. Reprocessing the 5' RACE reads, TCRdb reports a single entry for every CDR3 protein and omits DNA. The sample yields around 180,000 distinct CDR3 sequences, of which the top ten take up 20% to 25%. Source material: blood T cells: a sorted CD56 or NKG2C T cell subset, CD4+ or CD8+ T cells, or bulk PBMC T cells (not recorded which). Source of these receptors: a man aged 18-75 years in good health. The CDR3 runs from the conserved cysteine through the conserved F or W. Fields, in order: J gene, V gene, CDR3 protein.

TRBJ2-6 TRBV7-9 CASSLQGSSGANVLTF
TRBJ1-4 TRBV2 CASGALGTNEKLFF
TRBJ1-5 TRBV2 CASSAGGLHPNQPQHF
TRBJ2-5 TRBV27 CASSFLAGYQETQYF
TRBJ2-3 TRBV6-1 CAETSGTSPSTDTQYF
TRBJ2-7 TRBV7-9 CAVYSGTGSHEQYF
TRBJ2-3 TRBV24-1 CATGWTGSTDTQYF
TRBJ2-7 TRBV29-1 CSVRTETYEQYF
TRBJ1-4 TRBV27 CASSLGTEGKLFF
TRBJ2-2 TRBV30 CAWSGDRENTGELFF
TRBJ2-2 TRBV19 CASGTENTGELFF
TRBJ2-7 TRBV7-8 CASSPPDRTEQYF
TRBJ1-5 TRBV12-3/TRBV12-4 CASSPHDYPQHF
TRBJ2-7 TRBV7-9 CASSAAGGGDYYEQYF
TRBJ1-2 TRBV12-5 CASGFDTWNYGYTF
TRBJ2-1 TRBV24-1 CATSERESNEQFF
TRBJ2-7 TRBV28 CATNFRDRGHYEQYF
TRBJ2-5 TRBV7-3 CASSPKGGGGETQYF
TRBJ2-7 TRBV7-2 CAVGTLSYEQYF